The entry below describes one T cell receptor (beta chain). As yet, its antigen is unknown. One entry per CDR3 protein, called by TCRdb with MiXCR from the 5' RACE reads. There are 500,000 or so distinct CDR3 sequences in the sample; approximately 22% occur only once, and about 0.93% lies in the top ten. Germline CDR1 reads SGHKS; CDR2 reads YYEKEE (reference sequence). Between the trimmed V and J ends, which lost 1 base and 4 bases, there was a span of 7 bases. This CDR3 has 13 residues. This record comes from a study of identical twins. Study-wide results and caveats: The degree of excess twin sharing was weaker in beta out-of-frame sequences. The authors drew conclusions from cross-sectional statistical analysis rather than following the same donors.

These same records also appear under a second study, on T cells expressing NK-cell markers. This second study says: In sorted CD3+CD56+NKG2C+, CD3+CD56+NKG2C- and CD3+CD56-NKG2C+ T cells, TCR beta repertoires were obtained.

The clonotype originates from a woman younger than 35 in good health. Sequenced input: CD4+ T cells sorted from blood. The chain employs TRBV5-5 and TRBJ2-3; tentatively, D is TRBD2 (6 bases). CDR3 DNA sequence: TGTGCCAGCAGCTTGCGGGAGCCAGATACGCAGTATTTT. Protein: CASSLREPDTQYF.